This T cell receptor beta chain stems from a study of control samples from healthy donors and cancer patients. Repertoires were generated with immunoSEQ multiplex PCR, while TCRdb's copy carries only in-frame clones and drops some. The sample carries 100,000 or so clones, approximately 91% recorded once. Material for sequencing was blood. This TCR was recovered from a woman under 40 in good health.

DNA of the CDR3: TGTGCCAGCAGCCCAGGGGTAGAACAAGAGACCCAGTACTTC. Its protein product is CASSPGVEQETQYF. This rearrangement joins TRBV6-5 to TRBJ2-5, with D possibly TRBD1 on 6 matching bases. The length of the CDR3 is 14 residues. The germline V gene has CDR1 MNHEY and CDR2 SVGAGI. Trimming took 6 bases from V and 2 from J, leaving 13 bases between them.